The 12 T cell receptor beta chains below all came from one sample that was sequenced in a study of shared clonotypes between healthy human individuals. TCRdb's table, derived via immunoSEQ multiplex PCR, lists solely in-frame clones and lacks some. The sample lists 2 million to 2.5 million clones, approximately 94% occurring once. The sample taken for sequencing was naive CD4+ T cells sorted from blood. The subset was: CD45RA+ positively selected. The source is a young man in good health.

The chain couples TRBV19 to TRBJ2-1; D unresolved. The V and J ends lost 3 bases and 0 bases respectively, with 9 bases between them. Per the germline V gene, CDR1 is LNHDA and CDR2 is SQIVND (reference sequence). The CDR3 runs 15 residues. The CDR3: CASSIIAGSYNEQFF. The DNA of the CDR3 is TGTGCCAGTAGTATTATCGCCGGCTCCTACAATGAGCAGTTCTTC.

The genes are TRBV9 and TRBJ2-2, with 12 bases lining up with TRBD2. Trimming at V came to 3 bases and at J to 1 base, leaving 4 bases not matched to a gene. This CDR3 is 17 amino acids long. From germline, CDR1 is SGDLS and CDR2 YYNGEE. The CDR3: CASSGRLAGENTGELFF. The CDR3 DNA sequence: TGTGCCAGCAGCGGCCGACTAGCGGGGGAGAACACCGGGGAGCTGTTTTTT.

The rearrangement uses TRBV6-6 and TRBJ2-3, with D possibly called TRBD1 or TRBD2 (5 bases each). V was clipped by 6 bases and J by 8 bases, with 21 bases between them. From germline, CDR1 is MNHNY and CDR2 SVGAGI (reference sequence). This CDR3 is built from 15 residues. CDR3 DNA: TGTGCCAGCAGACTACTACAGGACTCCGCAGTTACGCAGTATTTT. It yields the protein CASRLLQDSAVTQYF.

The V call is TRBV27, the J call TRBJ2-7, with 8 nucleotides matching TRBD2. Germline-derived CDR1 and CDR2 are MNHEY and SMNVEV (reference sequence). The junction had 2 bases not matched to a gene; V was cut back by 6 bases and J by 1 base. The CDR3 runs to 13 residues. The CDR3 spells CASSRLASYEQYF. In nucleotides, the CDR3 is TGTGCCAGCAGCCGACTAGCGTCCTACGAGCAGTACTTC.

The J gene is TRBJ1-2, the V gene TRBV27; the D is unclear. The CDR3 is 14 residues long. Germline V gene lookup returns CDR1 MNHEY and CDR2 SMNVEV (reference sequence). The V gene lost 4 bases and the J gene lost 8 bases, with 17 bases spanning the gap. CDR3 nucleotide sequence: TGTGCCAGCAGTTCACCAAGGGAGGCGCGGGGCTACACCTTC. Its translation is CASSSPREARGYTF.

V and J are TRBV5-1 and TRBJ2-7; TRBD2 aligns across 15 bases. J lost 4 bases, V lost 4 bases, and 9 bases had no gene match. The length of the CDR3 is 17 residues. Germline CDR1 and CDR2: SGHRS and YFSETQ. The CDR3 sequence is CASSPGLAGGLGYEQYF. In DNA form, the CDR3 reads TGCGCCAGCAGCCCGGGACTAGCGGGGGGCCTGGGATACGAGCAGTACTTC.

The V and J genes are TRBV25-1 and TRBJ1-2, with 10 positions matching TRBD1. This CDR3 has 14 residues. With 6 bases clipped from V and 5 bases from J, the junction kept 6 bases outside the gene matches. Germline V CDR1 and CDR2: MGHDK, SYGVNS. CDR3 nucleotides: TGTGCCAGCAGCCGGACAGGGGGGATATATGGCTACACCTTC. As protein: CASSRTGGIYGYTF.

The rearrangement joins TRBV18 to TRBJ2-3; TRBD1 matches at 12 bases. The CDR3 length is 18 residues. V shed 1 base and J 4 bases; nucleotides not matched to a gene: 9. Germline V gene lookup returns CDR1 KGHSH and CDR2 LQKENI. CDR3 region: CASSPLKPGTGGSDTQYF. The CDR3 DNA sequence: TGTGCCAGCTCACCACTCAAGCCCGGGACAGGGGGCTCAGATACGCAGTATTTT.

This sequence joins TRBV6-5 and TRBJ2-5; D remains ambiguous. Germline CDR1 reads MNHEY; CDR2 reads SVGAGI. The CDR3 is 13 residues long. Trimming removed 3 bases from V and 1 base from J, with 6 bases in between. CDR3 loop: CASSYRIQETQYF. The CDR3 nucleotides read TGTGCCAGCAGTTATCGGATCCAAGAGACCCAGTACTTC.

This clone was recorded once. The J gene is TRBJ2-1, the V gene TRBV7-2; 10 nucleotides align to TRBD2. J was trimmed by 4 bases and V by 6 bases; bases with no gene match: 6. CDR1 is SGHTA and CDR2 is FQGNSA in the germline V gene. The CDR3 is 15 residues long. In nucleotides, the CDR3 is TGTGCCAGCAGTAAAAGCGGGGGGGTATACAATGAGCAGTTCTTC. Residues: CASSKSGGVYNEQFF.

This clone has only one observation. The chain is built from TRBV27 and TRBJ1-3; 7 bases are a match to TRBD1. The germline V gene encodes CDR1 MNHEY and CDR2 SMNVEV (reference sequence). This CDR3 has 15 amino acids. V lost 6 bases and J lost 0; bases outside the gene matches: 5. CDR3 protein: CASSRGQASGNTIYF. CDR3 DNA: TGTGCCAGCAGCCGCGGACAGGCCTCTGGAAACACCATATATTTT.

V gene TRBV30 combines with J gene TRBJ2-7; D ambiguous. From germline, CDR1 is GTSNPN and CDR2 SVGIG (reference sequence). The CDR3 runs to 11 residues. V shed 7 bases and J shed 4 bases, with 11 bases lying between them. CDR3 loop: CASGRLYEQYF. CDR3 bases: TGTGCCTCCGGTAGGTTATACGAGCAGTACTTC.